This T cell receptor beta chain was identified during a study of T cell repertoires in cytomegalovirus infection. This clonotype was seen repeatedly, ten times or more. What it binds is unknown. Study conclusions and caveats: There were carriers of CMV plus the relevant HLA, and cumulative public TCR beta family frequency identified them.

One entry per CDR3 protein results from TCRdb running MiXCR on the reads. Of about 260,000 distinct CDR3 sequences in the sample, roughly an eighth were seen once. V shed 3 bases and J shed 3 bases, with 8 bases lying between them. Germline CDR1 reads SGHVS; CDR2 reads FNYEAQ. This CDR3 region has 14 residues. The receptor was isolated from a human donor in good health (CMV status not recorded). Some clones in this sample may be carry-over from other donors' samples. The rearrangement uses TRBV7-6 and TRBJ1-4; D unclear. The material sequenced was PBMCs. CDR3 coding DNA: TGTGCCAGCAGCTTGGACGGCCCTAATGAAAAACTGTTTTTT. Translated: CASSLDGPNEKLFF.